This TCR beta chain was retrieved from a study of T cell responses to AZD1222 COVID-19 vaccine (dated by TCRdb to about 2021). Turning to the overall study: Because spike-specific TCR depth and breadth did not differ between the two schedules, AZD1222 recipients who got a second dose at roughly 4 weeks were pooled with those who got a second dose at roughly 12 weeks. Trial participants were enrolled by age into 18-55, 56-69 and 70-plus year subgroups, with roughly 160, 29 and 62 TCR-sequenced participants respectively. A total of just over 230 trial participants underwent TCR sequencing, of whom around 210 had received two doses of AZD1222 and around 25 had received two doses of the MenACWY control vaccine.

This clone has a handful of counts. Its cognate antigen has yet to be identified. Base quality data are lacking; no much larger clone is found one base away. The CDR3 regions of human TCRbeta chains were analyzed by immunosequencing. As for the original processing: Repertoire TCRs were checked for matches against a reference library of SARS-CoV-2-specific TCRs that had been generated using the MIRA antigen-specificity platform. Breadth was defined as the fraction of unique TCRs that were SARS-CoV-2-associated. Depth was defined as the fraction of total T cells that were SARS-CoV-2-associated. Using the MIRA data, each spike-specific TCR was mapped to the spike region that the TCR reacts to and placed in a CD4 or CD8 class. Log10-transformed breadth and depth values were compared by one-way ANOVA with Sidak's multiple comparisons tests. The clones in this table, taken by TCRdb from immuneACCESS, are in-frame only. Not every clone is retained; where verified, under half of the shortfall comes from an unresolved V gene, and the cause of the rest is unknown. The V and J calls and clone size are taken from that table; D and trimming were inferred from the DNA. Recorded for this sample are more than 60,000 clones; approximately 80% of them occurred a single time. The top ten clones comprise over 15% of the sample.

There are 16 amino acids in the CDR3, from cysteine to phenylalanine inclusive. Just the 48-base CDR3 DNA is kept, in frame starting at base 1. V loses 3 bases at its end and J loses 2 bases; junction bases beyond the gene matches: 9. Per the germline V gene, ENHRY is the CDR1 and SYGVKD is the CDR2. Broader findings and caveats from the paper: Most participants were white British and females outnumbered males, and the authors suggested that clonal diversity may have been underestimated. Because no day 14 peak-response samples were available, the repertoires could be characterized only after the peak T cell response. The 56-69-year group was small, and its depth increase did not reach significance, likely because of low power. Reportedly, almost half of the unique spike-specific TCRs recognized epitopes lying outside the regions that are mutated in the B.1.351 and B.1.1.7 variants. Vaccine-associated CD4 TCRs spanned the whole spike protein, with dominant responses in regions 160-218 and 743-854. Spike-specific TCR breadth and depth rose significantly after two AZD1222 doses compared with day 0 and with MenACWY recipients. Only 5 to 7 AZD1222 recipients were SARS-CoV-2 seropositive at baseline, limiting conclusions about previously exposed vaccinees.

This sample's time point label indicates: baseline before first vaccination. Samples from vaccinated people were obtained from the UK trials COV001 and COV002, which included a single-blind randomized controlled phase 2/3 trial of AZD1222 (ChAdOx1 nCoV-19) in healthy adults. For TCRbeta chain sequencing, PBMC samples from trial participants were taken at day 0 and at day 28 after the second dose. The starting material was peripheral blood, obtained on day 0 of AZD1222 vaccination. The receptor was isolated from an adult in good health. The V gene is TRBV10-3 and the J gene is TRBJ1-1; TRBD1 fits 7 bases in the junction. The DNA sequence is given as TGTGCCATCAGTGAAAGACAGGGAAGTGGAAACACTGAAGCTTTCTTT. It specifies CAISERQGSGNTEAFF.